The 3 T cell receptor beta chains presented below share a single source sample, sequenced in a study of T cell responses to AZD1222 COVID-19 vaccine. The data were produced by immunoSEQ multiplex PCR, yet TCRdb's version contains in-frame clones alone and is incomplete. Of about 200,000 clones detected, about 94% appear once; the ten largest clones hold roughly 0.99%. Material: peripheral blood, obtained 28 days after the second AZD1222 dose. Receptors originate from an adult who received the AZD1222 COVID-19 vaccine.

The V and J genes are TRBV5-4 and TRBJ2-6; 7 nucleotides line up with TRBD1. The trim removed 2 bases at V and 2 bases at J, leaving 1 base unmatched. The CDR3 loop spans 15 amino acids. CDR1 and CDR2 (germline): SGHNT, YYREEE (reference sequence). CDR3 sequence reads: CASSFGTAGANVLTF. The DNA for the CDR3 is TGTGCCAGCAGCTTCGGGACAGCTGGGGCCAACGTCCTGACTTTC.

The CDR3: CATSVRSYNEQFF. The CDR3 DNA is TGTGCCACTAGCGTTCGCTCCTACAATGAGCAGTTCTTC. The rearrangement joins TRBV10-3 to TRBJ2-1; TRBD2 is a possible D gene (6 bases). The ends were cut back, 10 bases at V and 0 bases at J, with 10 bases in the middle. Looked up from germline, CDR1 is ENHRY and CDR2 is SYGVKD. This CDR3 is 13 amino acids long.

V usage is TRBV20-1 and J usage is TRBJ2-5; D is undetermined. CDR3 length equals 10 residues. The V gene lost 3 bases and the J gene lost 4 bases, with 3 bases spanning the gap. CDR1 is DFQATT and CDR2 is SNEGSKA in the germline V gene (reference sequence). The CDR3 is CSASLETQYF. The CDR3 bases are TGCAGTGCTAGCTTAGAGACCCAGTACTTC.